This TCR beta chain is from a study of blood T cell repertoires in COVID-19. Study information: PBMCs, B-cell-depleted T cells, or T cells were the source of the cDNA or gDNA that made up the material.

The germline gives CDR1 DFQATT, CDR2 SNEGSKA (reference sequence). Deletions cut 4 bases from V and 5 bases from J, with 9 bases between. The CDR3 is 11 amino acids. Original processing notes: Amplified reference gene primers provided the basis for estimating nucleated cell counts. Here immunoSEQ multiplex PCR was the method, and the copy in TCRdb shows in-frame clones only, minus some. The V and J calls and clone size are taken from that table; D and trimming were inferred from the DNA. The table includes about 220,000 clones, about 86% detected once. The chain is built from TRBV20-1 and TRBJ2-7, with unresolved D. The sequenced sample consisted of peripheral blood. This TCR was sampled from a woman aged 60-75 years with acute or convalescent COVID-19. CDR3 sequence: CSATSLDEQYF. The CDR3 nucleotides read TGCAGTGCTACTAGTTTGGACGAGCAGTACTTC.